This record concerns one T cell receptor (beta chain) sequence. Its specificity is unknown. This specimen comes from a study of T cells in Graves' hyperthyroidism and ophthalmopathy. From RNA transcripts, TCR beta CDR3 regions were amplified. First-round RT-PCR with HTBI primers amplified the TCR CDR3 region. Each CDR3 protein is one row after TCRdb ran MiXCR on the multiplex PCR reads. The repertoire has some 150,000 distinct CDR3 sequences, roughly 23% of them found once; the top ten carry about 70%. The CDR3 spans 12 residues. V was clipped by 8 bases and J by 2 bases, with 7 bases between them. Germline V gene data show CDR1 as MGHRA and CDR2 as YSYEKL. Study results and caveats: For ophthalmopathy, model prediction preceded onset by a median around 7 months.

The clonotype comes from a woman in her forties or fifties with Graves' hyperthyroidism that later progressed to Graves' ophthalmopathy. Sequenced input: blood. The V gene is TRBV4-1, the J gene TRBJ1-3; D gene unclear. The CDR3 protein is CASASPGNTIYF. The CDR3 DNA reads TGCGCCAGCGCATCCCCTGGAAACACCATATATTTT.